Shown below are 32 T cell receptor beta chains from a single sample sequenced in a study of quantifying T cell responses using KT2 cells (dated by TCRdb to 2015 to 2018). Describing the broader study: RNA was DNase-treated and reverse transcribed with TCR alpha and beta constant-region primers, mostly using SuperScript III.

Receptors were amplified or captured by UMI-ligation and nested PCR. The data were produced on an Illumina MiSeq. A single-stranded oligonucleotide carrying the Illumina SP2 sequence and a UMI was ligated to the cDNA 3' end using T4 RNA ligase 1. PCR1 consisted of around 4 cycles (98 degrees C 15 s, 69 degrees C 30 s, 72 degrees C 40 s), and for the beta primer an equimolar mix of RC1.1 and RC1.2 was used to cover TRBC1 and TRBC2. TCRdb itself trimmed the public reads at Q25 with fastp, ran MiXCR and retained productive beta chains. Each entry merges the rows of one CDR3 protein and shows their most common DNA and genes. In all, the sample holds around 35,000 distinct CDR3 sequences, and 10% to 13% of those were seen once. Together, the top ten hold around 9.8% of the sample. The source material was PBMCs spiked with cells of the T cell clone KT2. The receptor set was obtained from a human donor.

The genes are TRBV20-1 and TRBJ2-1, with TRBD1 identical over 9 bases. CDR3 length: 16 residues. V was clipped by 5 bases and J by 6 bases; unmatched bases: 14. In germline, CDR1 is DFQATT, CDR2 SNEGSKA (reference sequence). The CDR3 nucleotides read TGCAGTGCTTGGGGCCCGGGACAGGGAATGCCCAATGAGCAGTTCTTC. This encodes CSAWGPGQGMPNEQFF.

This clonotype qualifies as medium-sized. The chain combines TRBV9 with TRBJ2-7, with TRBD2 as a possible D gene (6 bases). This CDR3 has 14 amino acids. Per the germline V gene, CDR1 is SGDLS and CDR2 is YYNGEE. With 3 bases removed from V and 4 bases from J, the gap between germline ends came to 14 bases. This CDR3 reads CASSARTGGYEQYF. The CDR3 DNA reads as TGTGCCAGCAGCGCCCGCACAGGAGGGTACGAGCAGTACTTC.

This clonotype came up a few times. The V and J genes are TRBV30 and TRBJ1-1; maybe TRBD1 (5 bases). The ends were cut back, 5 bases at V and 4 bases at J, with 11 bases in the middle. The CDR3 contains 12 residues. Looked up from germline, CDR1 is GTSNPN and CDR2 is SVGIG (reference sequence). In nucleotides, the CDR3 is TGTGCCTGGGGGGCGTCCACCACTGAAGCTTTCTTT. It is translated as CAWGASTTEAFF.

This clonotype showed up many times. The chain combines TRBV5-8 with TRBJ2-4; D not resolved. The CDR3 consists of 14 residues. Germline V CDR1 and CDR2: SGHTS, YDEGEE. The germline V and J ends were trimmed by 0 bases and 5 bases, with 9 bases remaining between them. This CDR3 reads CASSLVGRQNIQYF. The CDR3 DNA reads TGTGCCAGCAGCTTGGTGGGCAGACAAAACATTCAGTACTTC.

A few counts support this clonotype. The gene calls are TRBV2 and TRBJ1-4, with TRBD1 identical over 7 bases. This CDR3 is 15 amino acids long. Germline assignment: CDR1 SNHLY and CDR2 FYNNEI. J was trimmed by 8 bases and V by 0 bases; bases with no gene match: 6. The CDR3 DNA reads TGTGCCAGCAGTGAAGCTCGACAGGGAGGAGAAAAACTGTTTTTT. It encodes CASSEARQGGEKLFF.

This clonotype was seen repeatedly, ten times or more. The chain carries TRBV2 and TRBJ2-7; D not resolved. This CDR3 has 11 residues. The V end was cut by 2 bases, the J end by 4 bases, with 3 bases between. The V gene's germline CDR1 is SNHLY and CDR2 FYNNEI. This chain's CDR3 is CASSERYEQYF. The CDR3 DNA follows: TGTGCCAGCAGTGAAAGATACGAGCAGTACTTC.

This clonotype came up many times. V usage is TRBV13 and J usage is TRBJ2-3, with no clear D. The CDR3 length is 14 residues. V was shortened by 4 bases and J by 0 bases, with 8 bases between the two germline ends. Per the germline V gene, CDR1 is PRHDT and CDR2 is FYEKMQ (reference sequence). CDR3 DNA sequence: TGTGCCAGCAGCTGGGGTTCTAGCACAGATACGCAGTATTTT. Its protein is CASSWGSSTDTQYF.

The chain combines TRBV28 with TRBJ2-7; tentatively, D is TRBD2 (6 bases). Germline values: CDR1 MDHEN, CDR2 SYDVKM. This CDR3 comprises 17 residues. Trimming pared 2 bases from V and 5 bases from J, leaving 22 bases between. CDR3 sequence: CASSLHPGDLAMDEQYF. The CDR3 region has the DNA TGTGCCAGCAGTTTACATCCGGGAGACTTAGCGATGGACGAGCAGTACTTC.

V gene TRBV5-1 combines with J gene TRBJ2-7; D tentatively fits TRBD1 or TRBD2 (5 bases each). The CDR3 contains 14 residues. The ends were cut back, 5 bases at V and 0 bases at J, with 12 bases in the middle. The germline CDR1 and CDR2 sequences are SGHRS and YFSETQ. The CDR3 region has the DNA TGCGCCAGCAGGACCGGGACGACCTCCTACGAGCAGTACTTC. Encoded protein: CASRTGTTSYEQYF.

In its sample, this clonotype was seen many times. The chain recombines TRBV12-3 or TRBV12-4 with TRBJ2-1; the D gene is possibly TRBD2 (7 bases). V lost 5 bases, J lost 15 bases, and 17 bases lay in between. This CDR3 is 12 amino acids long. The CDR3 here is CASSTAQGRGFF. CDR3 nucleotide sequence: TGTGCCAGCAGTACGGCCCAGGGGAGGGGGTTCTTC.

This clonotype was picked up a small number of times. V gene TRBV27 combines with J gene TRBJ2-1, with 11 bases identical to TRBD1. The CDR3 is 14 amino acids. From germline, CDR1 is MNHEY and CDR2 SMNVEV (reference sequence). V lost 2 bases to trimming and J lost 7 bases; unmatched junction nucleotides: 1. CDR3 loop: CASSLGQGANEQFF. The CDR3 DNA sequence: TGTGCCAGCAGTTTAGGACAGGGGGCAAATGAGCAGTTCTTC.

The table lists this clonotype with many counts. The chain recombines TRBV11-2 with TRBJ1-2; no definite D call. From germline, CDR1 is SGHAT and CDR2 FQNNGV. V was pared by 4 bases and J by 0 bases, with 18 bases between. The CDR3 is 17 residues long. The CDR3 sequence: CASSSLASATANYGYTF. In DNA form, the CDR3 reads TGTGCCAGCAGCTCATTGGCCAGTGCCACCGCTAACTATGGCTACACCTTC.

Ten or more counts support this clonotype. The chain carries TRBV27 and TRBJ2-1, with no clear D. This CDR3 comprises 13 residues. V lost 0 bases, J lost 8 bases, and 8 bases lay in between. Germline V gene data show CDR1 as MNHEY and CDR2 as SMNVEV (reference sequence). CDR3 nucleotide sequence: TGTGCCAGCAGTTTATCGGTAGCTTATGAGCAGTTCTTC. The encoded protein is CASSLSVAYEQFF.

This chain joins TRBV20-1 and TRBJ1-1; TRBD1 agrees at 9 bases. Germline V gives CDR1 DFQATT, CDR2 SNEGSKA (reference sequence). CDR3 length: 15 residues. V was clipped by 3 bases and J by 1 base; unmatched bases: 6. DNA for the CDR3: TGCAGTGCTAGTCAGCCGACAGGGGGGAACACTGAAGCTTTCTTT. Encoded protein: CSASQPTGGNTEAFF.

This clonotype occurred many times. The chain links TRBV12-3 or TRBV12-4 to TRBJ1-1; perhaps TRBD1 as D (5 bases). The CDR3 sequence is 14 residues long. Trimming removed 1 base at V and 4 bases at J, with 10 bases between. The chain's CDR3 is CASSLDGGGTEAFF. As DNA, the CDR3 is TGTGCCAGCAGTTTAGACGGGGGTGGCACTGAAGCTTTCTTT.

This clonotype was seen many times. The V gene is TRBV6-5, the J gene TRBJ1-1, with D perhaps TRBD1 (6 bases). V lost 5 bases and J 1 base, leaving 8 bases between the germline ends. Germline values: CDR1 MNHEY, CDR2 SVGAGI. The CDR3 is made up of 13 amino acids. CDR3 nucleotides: TGTGCCAGCAGTCTACAGGGGAACACTGAAGCTTTCTTT. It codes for CASSLQGNTEAFF.

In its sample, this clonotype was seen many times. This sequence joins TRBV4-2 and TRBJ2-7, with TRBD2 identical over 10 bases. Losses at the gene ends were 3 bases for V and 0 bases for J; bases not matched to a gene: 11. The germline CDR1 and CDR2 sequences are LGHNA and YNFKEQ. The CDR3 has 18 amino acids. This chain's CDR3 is CASSHSGLAEYRSYEQYF. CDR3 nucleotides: TGTGCCAGCAGCCATTCAGGACTAGCGGAGTACCGCTCCTACGAGCAGTACTTC.

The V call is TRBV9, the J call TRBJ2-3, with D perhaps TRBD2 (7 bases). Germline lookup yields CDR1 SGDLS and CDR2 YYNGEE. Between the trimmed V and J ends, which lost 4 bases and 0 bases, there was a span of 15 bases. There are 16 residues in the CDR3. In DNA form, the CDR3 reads TGTGCCAGCAGCACTTTGGGGGGGGCAAGCACAGATACGCAGTATTTT. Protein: CASSTLGGASTDTQYF.

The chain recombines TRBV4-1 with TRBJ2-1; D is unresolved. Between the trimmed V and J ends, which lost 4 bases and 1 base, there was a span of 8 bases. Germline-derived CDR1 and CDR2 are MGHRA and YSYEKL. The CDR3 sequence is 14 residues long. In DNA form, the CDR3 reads TGCGCCAGCAGCCCCCGTTCGTCCTACAATGAGCAGTTCTTC. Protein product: CASSPRSSYNEQFF.

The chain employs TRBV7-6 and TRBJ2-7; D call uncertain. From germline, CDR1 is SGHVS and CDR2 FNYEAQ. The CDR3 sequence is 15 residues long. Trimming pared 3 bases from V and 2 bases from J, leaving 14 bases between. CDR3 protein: CASSFGSDATYEQYF. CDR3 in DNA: TGTGCCAGCAGCTTTGGCAGCGACGCAACCTACGAGCAGTACTTC.

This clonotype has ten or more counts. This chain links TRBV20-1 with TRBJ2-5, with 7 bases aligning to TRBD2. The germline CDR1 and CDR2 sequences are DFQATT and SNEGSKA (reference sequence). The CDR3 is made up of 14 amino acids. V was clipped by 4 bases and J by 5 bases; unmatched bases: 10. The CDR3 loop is CSATSMTSPETQYF. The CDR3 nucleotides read TGCAGTGCTACCTCCATGACTAGCCCGGAGACCCAGTACTTC.

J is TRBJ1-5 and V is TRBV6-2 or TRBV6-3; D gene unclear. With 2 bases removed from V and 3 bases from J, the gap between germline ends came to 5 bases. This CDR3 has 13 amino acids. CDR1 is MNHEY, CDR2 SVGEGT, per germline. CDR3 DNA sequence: TGTGCCAGCAGTTACCGGGACAATCAGCCCCAGCATTTT. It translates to CASSYRDNQPQHF.

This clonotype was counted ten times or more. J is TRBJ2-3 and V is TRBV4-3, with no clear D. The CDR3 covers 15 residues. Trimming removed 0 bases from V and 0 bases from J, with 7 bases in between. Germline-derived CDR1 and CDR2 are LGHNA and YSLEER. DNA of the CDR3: TGCGCCAGCAGCCAAGACCCAGTAAGCACAGATACGCAGTATTTT. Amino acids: CASSQDPVSTDTQYF.

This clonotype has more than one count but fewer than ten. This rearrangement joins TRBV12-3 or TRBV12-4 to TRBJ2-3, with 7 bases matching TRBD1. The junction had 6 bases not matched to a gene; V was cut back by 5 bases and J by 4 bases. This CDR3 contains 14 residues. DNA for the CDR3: TGTGCCAGCAGTCCACCCCAGGGGGCAGATACGCAGTATTTT. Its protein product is CASSPPQGADTQYF.

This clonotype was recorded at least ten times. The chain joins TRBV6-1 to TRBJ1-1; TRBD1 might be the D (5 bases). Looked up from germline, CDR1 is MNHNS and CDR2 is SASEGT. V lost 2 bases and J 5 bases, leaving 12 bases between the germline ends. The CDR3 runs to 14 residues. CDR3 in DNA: TGTGCCAGCAGTGAACGGGGACGTTATACTGAAGCTTTCTTT. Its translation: CASSERGRYTEAFF.

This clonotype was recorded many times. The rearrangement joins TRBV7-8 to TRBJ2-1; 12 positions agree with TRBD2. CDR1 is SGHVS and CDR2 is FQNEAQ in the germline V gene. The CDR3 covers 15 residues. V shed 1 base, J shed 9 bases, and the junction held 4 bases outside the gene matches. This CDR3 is CASSLGLAGVREQFF. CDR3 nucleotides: TGTGCCAGCAGCTTAGGACTAGCGGGGGTCCGTGAGCAGTTCTTC.

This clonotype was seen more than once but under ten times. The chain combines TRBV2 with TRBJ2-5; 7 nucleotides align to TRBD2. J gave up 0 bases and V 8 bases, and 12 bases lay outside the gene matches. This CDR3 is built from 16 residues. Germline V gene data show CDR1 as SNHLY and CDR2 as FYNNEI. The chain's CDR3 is CASGDQLAHYQETQYF. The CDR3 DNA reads TGTGCCAGCGGCGACCAACTAGCGCATTACCAAGAGACCCAGTACTTC.

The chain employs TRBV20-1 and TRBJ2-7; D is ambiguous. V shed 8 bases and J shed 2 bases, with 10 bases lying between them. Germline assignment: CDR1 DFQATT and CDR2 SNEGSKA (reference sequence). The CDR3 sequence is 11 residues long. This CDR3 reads CSWATTYEQYF. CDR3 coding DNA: TGCAGTTGGGCTACGACCTACGAGCAGTACTTC.

The CDR3 region has the DNA TGTGCCAGCACGCTGGACAGGCAAAATTCACCCCTCCACTTT. Translating it yields CASTLDRQNSPLHF. The chain employs TRBV12-3 or TRBV12-4 and TRBJ1-6, with 7 bases that match TRBD1. The CDR3 spans 14 residues. J was trimmed by 7 bases and V by 7 bases; bases with no gene match: 7.

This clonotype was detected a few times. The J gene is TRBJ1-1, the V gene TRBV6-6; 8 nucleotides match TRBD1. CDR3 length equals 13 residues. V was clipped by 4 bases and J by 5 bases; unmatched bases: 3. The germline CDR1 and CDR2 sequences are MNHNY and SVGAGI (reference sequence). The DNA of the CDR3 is TGTGCCAGCAGTTTGACAGGGGAAACTGAAGCTTTCTTT. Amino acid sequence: CASSLTGETEAFF.

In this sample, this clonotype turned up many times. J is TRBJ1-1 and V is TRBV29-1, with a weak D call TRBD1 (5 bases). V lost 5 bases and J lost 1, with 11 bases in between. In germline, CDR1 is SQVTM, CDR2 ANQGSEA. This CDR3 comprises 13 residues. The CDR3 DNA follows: TGCAGCGTTTACCGGGACGGGAACACTGAAGCTTTCTTT. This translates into CSVYRDGNTEAFF.

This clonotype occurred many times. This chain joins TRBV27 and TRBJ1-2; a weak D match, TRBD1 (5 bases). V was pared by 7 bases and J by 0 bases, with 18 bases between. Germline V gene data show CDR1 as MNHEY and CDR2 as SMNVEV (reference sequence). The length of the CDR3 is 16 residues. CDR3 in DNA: TGTGCCAGCATCCATGGTGGCAGGACAACTAACTATGGCTACACCTTC. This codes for CASIHGGRTTNYGYTF.